A selection of T cell receptor beta chains follows, all from one sample in a study of long-term antiretroviral therapy in people with HIV. The table came from immunoSEQ multiplex PCR; TCRdb's copy has only in-frame clones and leaves some out. The sample has 35,000 to 50,000 clones, approximately 86% seen once; the top ten hold 4% to 5.5%. This specimen consisted of unsorted PBMCs, obtained 0.1 years before starting antiretroviral therapy. These receptors all come from a woman in her forties or fifties with HIV. Both conserved end residues are part of each CDR3. The D gene is left open where the match is weak. Rows give clone size only sometimes, using once, few, many, or a class for an expanded clone.

d_call	clone_size	v_call	j_call	cdr3_nt	cdr3_aa
NA	NA	TRBV6-4	TRBJ1-1	TGTGCCAGATTCTTGGGGGCTGAAGCTTTCTTT	CARFLGAEAFF
NA	NA	TRBV27	TRBJ2-6	TGTGCCAGCAATCAGGGAACCGGGGCCAACGTCCTGACTTTC	CASNQGTGANVLTF
TRBD1	NA	TRBV29-1	TRBJ2-3	TGCAGCGCCTCAGGCCGAGGGGGCCTCACAGATACGCAGTATTTT	CSASGRGGLTDTQYF
TRBD1	NA	TRBV27	TRBJ2-3	TGTGCCAGCAGTTTATTTCTGGGACAGCAAGATACGCAGTATTTT	CASSLFLGQQDTQYF
NA	NA	TRBV6-5	TRBJ2-3	TGTGCCAGCAGTTACTCGAAATTACCTTCCACAGATACGCAGTATTTT	CASSYSKLPSTDTQYF
NA	once	TRBV18	TRBJ2-1	TGTGCCAGCTCACCAGGAGGCGGGGCGGATGAGCAGTTCTTC	CASSPGGGADEQFF
TRBD2	NA	TRBV4-2	TRBJ2-1	TGTGCCAGCAGCCAAGATCCCGCGGGGGCCTACAATGAGCAGTTCTTC	CASSQDPAGAYNEQFF
TRBD1	NA	TRBV7-2	TRBJ1-5	TGTGCCAGCAGCTTAGCAATTTACGGGACAGGGGGCAGTCAGCCCCAGCATTTT	CASSLAIYGTGGSQPQHF
TRBD1	once	TRBV5-1	TRBJ2-3	TGCGCCAGCAGCCCGGCCAGGGGGATCACAGATACGCAGTATTTT	CASSPARGITDTQYF
TRBD1	NA	TRBV5-1	TRBJ2-3	TGCGCCAGCACCCCAACAGGGGGTGAGATCACAGATACGCAGTATTTT	CASTPTGGEITDTQYF
NA	once	TRBV7-3	TRBJ2-7	TGTGCCAGCACCAGGAGGGGCTACGAGCAGTACTTC	CASTRRGYEQYF
NA	NA	TRBV5-8	TRBJ2-7	TGTGCCAGCAGCTTGGCCTACGAGCAGTACTTC	CASSLAYEQYF
TRBD2	NA	TRBV7-2	TRBJ2-3	TGTGCCAGCAGCTTTCCCCCTGGGGCGGGGGGCCCCACAGATACGCAGTATTTT	CASSFPPGAGGPTDTQYF
TRBD1	few	TRBV19	TRBJ1-6	TGTGCCAGTAGTATGCTCGACAGGGGGCTGGGTTCACCCCTCCACTTT	CASSMLDRGLGSPLHF
NA	few	TRBV5-1	TRBJ1-2	TGCGCCAGCAGCTTAGCCGTCCAGGGATTCAAGGATGGCTACACCTTC	CASSLAVQGFKDGYTF
TRBD1	NA	TRBV27	TRBJ2-7	TGTGCCAGCAGAAGGACAGGGGAAAACTACGAGCAGTACTTC	CASRRTGENYEQYF
NA	NA	TRBV9	TRBJ2-5	TGTGCCAGCAGCGTAGCTACGGGGCCACAAGAGACCCAGTACTTC	CASSVATGPQETQYF
TRBD1	NA	TRBV27	TRBJ1-2	TGTGCCAGCCGCCAGGGGGCTAAAGGCTACACCTTC	CASRQGAKGYTF
NA	NA	TRBV4-3	TRBJ2-1	TGCGCCAGCAGCCAAGATCGTGGGGGCAATGAGCAGTTCTTC	CASSQDRGGNEQFF
NA	few	TRBV19	TRBJ1-1	TGTGCCAGTAGTATAGAGGGCCGGGGGAGGACTGAAGCTTTCTTT	CASSIEGRGRTEAFF
TRBD1	NA	TRBV18	TRBJ2-5	TGTGCCAGCTGCCGACAGGGGTCTCCCCAAGAGACCCAGTACTTC	CASCRQGSPQETQYF
TRBD1	NA	TRBV29-1	TRBJ1-5	TGCAGCGCCTCGACAGGGACAAACAATCAGCCCCAGCATTTT	CSASTGTNNQPQHF
NA	NA	TRBV5-1	TRBJ1-2	TGCGCCAGCAGCTTGTTGACAGCCAGGGACTATGGCTACACCTTC	CASSLLTARDYGYTF
TRBD1	once	TRBV7-3	TRBJ2-6	TGTGCCAGCAGCTACAGGGGGCGCGGGGCCAACGTCCTGACTTTC	CASSYRGRGANVLTF
NA	few	TRBV2	TRBJ2-7	TGTGCCAGCAAGCGCTCCGAGCAGTACTTC	CASKRSEQYF
TRBD1	NA	TRBV30	TRBJ1-4	TGTGCCTTCCTTGAGACATTGACGGGACAGTCTTTTTACGGTGAAAAACTGTTTTTT	CAFLETLTGQSFYGEKLFF
TRBD1	NA	TRBV6-1	TRBJ1-5	TGTGCCAGCACCATAGGGACAGGGCCCAATCAGCCCCAGCATTTT	CASTIGTGPNQPQHF
NA	NA	TRBV20-1	TRBJ1-4	TGCAGTGCTAGACAAGGGGAAAAACTGTTTTTT	CSARQGEKLFF
TRBD1	NA	TRBV30	TRBJ2-2	TGTGCCTGGAGTGGGGGACAGGGTAACACCGGGGAGCTGTTTTTT	CAWSGGQGNTGELFF
TRBD1	NA	TRBV6-6	TRBJ1-1	TGTGCCAGCAGTTTCGGACAGGGGGCCGTTAGGACTGAAGCTTTCTTT	CASSFGQGAVRTEAFF
NA	few	TRBV2	TRBJ1-3	TGTGCCAGCAGTGAAGGACAGGCTGACTCTGGAAACACCATATATTTT	CASSEGQADSGNTIYF
NA	NA	TRBV9	TRBJ2-7	TGTGCCAGCAGCACAGGAGGGAGCTCCTACGAGCAGTACTTC	CASSTGGSSYEQYF
NA	NA	TRBV7-3	TRBJ1-2	TGTGCCAGCAGCTTAAAAGTCTTTTCCGGCTATGGCTACACCTTC	CASSLKVFSGYGYTF
TRBD2	NA	TRBV5-4	TRBJ2-5	TGTGCCAGCAGGGCCGGGACTAGAGAAGAGACCCAGTACTTC	CASRAGTREETQYF
NA	NA	TRBV2	TRBJ1-2	TGTGCCAGCAGTGAAAGAACGGCGGGGGTTGGCTATGGCTACACCTTC	CASSERTAGVGYGYTF
NA	NA	TRBV10-1	TRBJ1-6	TGCGCCAGCAGTGAACTACCATCTAATTCACCCCTCCACTTT	CASSELPSNSPLHF
NA	few	TRBV13	TRBJ2-5	TGTGCCAGCAGCTTAAAAGGAGGGGGGATGAAAGAGACCCAGTACTTC	CASSLKGGGMKETQYF
NA	NA	TRBV10-3	TRBJ1-3	TGTGCCATCAGTGACCTTGGACAGAGTGGAAACACCATATATTTT	CAISDLGQSGNTIYF
NA	NA	TRBV7-6	TRBJ2-3	TGTGCCAGCAGCGCTAACAGGGAGGCAGATACGCAGTATTTT	CASSANREADTQYF
NA	few	TRBV4-1	TRBJ2-3	TGCGCCAGCAGCCAAGGCGAAGGTACGCAGTATTTT	CASSQGEGTQYF
TRBD1	NA	TRBV4-2	TRBJ2-5	TGTGCCAGCAGCCAAGTGACAGGGGCGTCACAAGAGACCCAGTACTTC	CASSQVTGASQETQYF
NA	NA	TRBV6-1	TRBJ1-1	TGTGCCAGCAGTGGCCCGGGGTACGAGACGGGGGCTTTCTTT	CASSGPGYETGAFF
NA	NA	TRBV18	TRBJ1-1	TGTGCCAGCTCACCTCGGACGGAGAACACTGAAGCTTTCTTT	CASSPRTENTEAFF
TRBD1	NA	TRBV2	TRBJ2-7	TGTGCCAGCAGTCCGGACAGGGGGGAATACGAGCAGTACTTC	CASSPDRGEYEQYF
NA	NA	TRBV19	TRBJ2-3	TGTGCCAGTAGTATAGTAGGCACAGATACGCAGTATTTT	CASSIVGTDTQYF
NA	NA	TRBV25-1	TRBJ1-4	TGTGCCAGCAGTGAACGTGAAAAACTGTTTTTT	CASSEREKLFF
NA	NA	TRBV7-5	TRBJ1-6	TGTGCCAGAAGCTTAGCTACCAGGGGGCGTTTTCATTCACCCCCTGCTTCTTCACCCCTCCACTTT	CARSLATRGRFHSPPASSPLHF
TRBD1	NA	TRBV5-1	TRBJ2-7	TGCGCCAGCAGCTTCGGGGGACAGGGGACCTACGAGCAGTACTTC	CASSFGGQGTYEQYF
NA	NA	TRBV18	TRBJ1-4	TGTGCCAGCTCACCCCCGGGACTCCGGAATGAAAAACTGTTTTTT	CASSPPGLRNEKLFF
NA	few	TRBV11-2	TRBJ2-1	TGTGCCAGCAGCTTAGGGGGGGCCCTTAATGAGCAGTTCTTC	CASSLGGALNEQFF
NA	NA	TRBV15	TRBJ2-3	TGTGCCACCAGCAGGTCGGCAGTTGGAGATACGCAGTATTTT	CATSRSAVGDTQYF
NA	NA	TRBV7-8	TRBJ1-3	TGTGCCAGCAGCCAACGGGACGCCTTGATTACTGGAAACACCATATATTTT	CASSQRDALITGNTIYF
TRBD1	NA	TRBV18	TRBJ2-3	TGTGCCAGCTCACCAGACGGGACAGGCAGCACAGATACGCAGTATTTT	CASSPDGTGSTDTQYF
NA	NA	TRBV5-1	TRBJ2-3	TGCGCCAGCAGCTTGGCAGGGGTAGGTGATACGCAGTATTTT	CASSLAGVGDTQYF
NA	NA	TRBV7-9	TRBJ2-1	TGTGCCAGCAGCTTGGTTGTCCCGGATGAGCAGTTCTTC	CASSLVVPDEQFF